What follows are 23 T cell receptor beta chains derived from one specimen sequenced in a study of beta chain features in type 1 diabetes. Expressed TCRB transcripts got sequenced, as all isolated RNA was reverse transcribed. The table came from immunoSEQ multiplex PCR; TCRdb's copy has only in-frame clones and leaves some out. This sample has some 150,000 clones, with roughly 10% found just once. Sequenced: central memory CD4+ T cells from blood. All receptors come from a man aged 18 to 29 in good health.

This clone was seen only a few times. The chain links TRBV21-1 to TRBJ1-2; TRBD1 is taken as the D call from the table, unchecked against the DNA. TRBV21-1 is assigned pseudogene status. CDR3 length equals 16 residues. The CDR3 spells CASSKSPRQVIHGYTF. The CDR3 nucleotides are TGTGCCAGCAGCAAAAGCCCAAGACAGGTGATTCATGGCTACACCTTC.

There are a few counts of this clone. J is TRBJ2-3 and V is TRBV7-3; the match to TRBD1 covers 8 bases. The germline V gene encodes CDR1 SGHTA and CDR2 FQGTGA. The CDR3 consists of 15 residues. The V gene end was trimmed by 2 bases and the J gene end by 4 bases; junction bases not matched to a gene: 5. The CDR3 reads CASSLSQGASDTQYF. CDR3 coding DNA: TGTGCCAGCAGCTTATCGCAGGGGGCCTCAGATACGCAGTATTTT.

The genes are TRBV9 and TRBJ2-5, with 8 bases lining up with TRBD2. Losses at the gene ends were 0 bases for V and 1 base for J; bases not matched to a gene: 11. The germline CDR1 and CDR2 sequences are SGDLS and YYNGEE. CDR3 length equals 18 residues. The CDR3 nucleotides are TGTGCCAGCAGCGTAGGAGGGGCGGGAGGCGTCTTCCAAGAGACCCAGTACTTC. Protein product: CASSVGGAGGVFQETQYF. The full variable domain, in which reference TRBV9 and TRBJ2-5 provide the parts outside the CDR3, is DSGVTQTPKHLITATGQRVTLRCSPRSGDLSVYWYQQSLDQGLQFLIQYYNGEERAKGNILERFSAQQFPDLHSELNLSSLELGDSALYFCASSVGGAGGVFQETQYFGPGTRLLVL.

This chain uses TRBV7-2 with TRBJ2-3; the D is unclear. This CDR3 contains 12 residues. Per germline, CDR1 SGHTA and CDR2 FQGNSA. With 5 bases removed from V and 2 bases from J, the gap between germline ends came to 5 bases. The CDR3 sequence is CASSHDTDTQYF. The DNA for the CDR3 is TGTGCCAGCAGCCACGACACAGATACGCAGTATTTT. Combining the CDR3 with reference TRBV7-2 and TRBJ2-3 gives the whole variable domain GAGVSQSPSNKVTEKGKDVELRCDPISGHTALYWYRQSLGQGLEFLIYFQGNSAPDKSGLPSDRFSAERTGGSVSTLTIQRTQQEDSAVYLCASSHDTDTQYFGPGTRLTVL.

This clone was seen a few times. The chain employs TRBV2 and TRBJ1-4; D gene uncertain. Trimming cost V 4 bases and J 4 bases, with 10 bases left between them. There are 14 residues in the CDR3. Per the germline V gene, CDR1 is SNHLY and CDR2 is FYNNEI. The CDR3 here is CASSAVNINEKLFF. CDR3 coding DNA: TGTGCCAGCAGTGCGGTCAATATTAATGAAAAACTGTTTTTT.

The chain couples TRBV7-9 to TRBJ2-7; 14 bases line up with TRBD2. The CDR3 length is 14 residues. The V and J ends lost 5 bases and 9 bases, in that order; junction bases with no gene match: 6. The germline CDR1 and CDR2 sequences are SEHNR and FQNEAQ (reference sequence). CDR3 loop: CASSPGLAGGVQYF. CDR3 coding DNA: TGTGCCAGCAGCCCCGGACTAGCGGGAGGAGTGCAGTACTTC.

This clone has more than one count but fewer than ten. The chain combines TRBV27 with TRBJ2-7; D remains unclear. Trimming stripped 11 bases from V and 1 base from J, with 9 bases between. The germline V gene encodes CDR1 MNHEY and CDR2 SMNVEV (reference sequence). The CDR3 contains 11 residues. CDR3 sequence reads: CARFMSYEQYF. Written as DNA, the CDR3 is TGTGCCCGTTTTATGTCCTACGAGCAGTACTTC.

In its sample, this clone was seen many times. The gene calls are TRBV29-1 and TRBJ1-1; TRBD1 is a possible D gene (5 bases). V lost 6 bases to trimming and J lost 0 bases, with 8 bases between them. In germline, CDR1 is SQVTM, CDR2 ANQGSEA. The CDR3 consists of 12 residues. The CDR3 DNA reads TGCAGCGTCGGGGCCATGAACACTGAAGCTTTCTTT. Translation gives CSVGAMNTEAFF.

Ten or more counts support this clone. The V call is TRBV4-3, the J call TRBJ2-1; TRBD2 matches at 10 bases. The ends lost 0 bases at V and 8 bases at J; junction bases unmatched: 4. The CDR3 has 15 residues. In germline, CDR1 is LGHNA, CDR2 YSLEER. CDR3 in amino acids: CASSQESGGAHEQFF. The CDR3 bases are TGCGCCAGCAGCCAAGAAAGCGGGGGGGCCCATGAGCAGTTCTTC.

V gene TRBV30 combines with J gene TRBJ2-5, with D perhaps TRBD1 (5 bases). The DNA end is more similar to TRBJ2-7, so the J call may be wrong. CDR3 size: 11 residues. The germline V gene has CDR1 GTSNPN and CDR2 SVGIG (reference sequence). The CDR3 DNA is TGTGCCTGGAGTAGGGGTTACGAGCAGTACTTC. It encodes CAWSRGYEQYF.

This chain joins TRBV5-1 and TRBJ1-1; D may be TRBD1 (5 bases). CDR1 is SGHRS, CDR2 YFSETQ, per germline. The CDR3 is 16 residues long. Trimming shortened V by 4 bases and J by 0 bases, and 16 bases separated the two germline ends. The CDR3 nucleotides are TGCGCCAGCAGCCCTAAAAGTGGGGGATTGAACACTGAAGCTTTCTTT. Its protein product is CASSPKSGGLNTEAFF.

The chain links TRBV28 to TRBJ2-7; 12 bases line up with TRBD1. This CDR3 contains 15 residues. The V gene end was trimmed by 4 bases and the J gene end by 7 bases; junction bases not matched to a gene: 8. CDR1 MDHEN and CDR2 SYDVKM come from the germline V gene. The CDR3 bases are TGTGCCAGCAGTTCCCCGGGACAGGGGGCAGAGGAGCAGTACTTC. Its protein product is CASSSPGQGAEEQYF.

The chain employs TRBV11-3 and TRBJ2-7, with 10 bases fitting TRBD1. J gave up 7 bases and V 7 bases, and 16 bases lay outside the gene matches. In germline, CDR1 is SGHNT, CDR2 YENEEA. The CDR3 extends over 16 amino acids. The CDR3 loop reads CASIPLRGQGTGEQYF. Here the CDR3 DNA reads TGTGCCAGCATCCCTCTCAGGGGACAGGGGACGGGGGAGCAGTACTTC.

This clone was detected ten times or more. This chain connects TRBV7-3 to TRBJ2-2; D uncertain. There are 17 residues in the CDR3. V lost 0 bases, J lost 4 bases, and 15 bases lay in between. Germline assignment: CDR1 SGHTA and CDR2 FQGTGA. The CDR3 DNA follows: TGTGCCAGCAGCTTAACCCCGGCGGCTTTTCGCACCGGGGAGCTGTTTTTT. Translated, it gives CASSLTPAAFRTGELFF.

This clone was seen only a few times. This chain connects TRBV11-3 to TRBJ2-3; TRBD1 aligns across 8 bases. Germline V gene data show CDR1 as SGHNT and CDR2 as YENEEA. This CDR3 spans 14 amino acids. The J segment lost 3 bases and the V segment lost 5 bases, leaving 4 bases of the junction unmatched. The CDR3 spells CASSPGQGTDTQYF. CDR3 nucleotide sequence: TGTGCCAGCAGCCCCGGACAGGGAACAGATACGCAGTATTTT.

This clone was counted between two and nine times. The rearrangement uses TRBV23-1 and TRBJ2-1, with unresolved D. TRBV23-1 has ORF status, its function being uncertain. V lost 0 bases and J 15 bases, leaving 18 bases between the germline ends. The CDR3 length is 14 residues. The CDR3 region is CASSQSKGCQFLFF. DNA for the CDR3: TGCGCCAGCAGTCAATCTAAGGGCTGCCAGTTCTTGTTCTTC.

As to this clone: This may arise from a read error, as a much more abundant clone is one base away. The CDR3 protein is CASSLVLAVGETQYF. In DNA form, the CDR3 reads TGTGCCAGCAGCTTGGTCCTAGCGGTAGGAGAGACCCAGTACTTC. The V and J genes are TRBV5-4 and TRBJ2-5; 7 bases map to TRBD2. V was pared by 0 bases and J by 4 bases, with 6 bases of the junction left unmatched. CDR3 length equals 15 residues. The germline V gene has CDR1 SGHNT and CDR2 YYREEE (reference sequence).

In regard to this clone: Other nucleotide sequences from this sample produce the same CDR3. In nucleotides, the CDR3 is TGTGCCAGCTCACCAGGGACAGATACGCAGTATTTT. It is translated as CASSPGTDTQYF. This chain joins TRBV18 and TRBJ2-3; no firm D call. The V end was cut by 2 bases, the J end by 3 bases, with 3 bases between. Germline assignment: CDR1 KGHSH and CDR2 LQKENI. The CDR3 is 12 residues long.

The rearrangement joins TRBV19 to TRBJ2-7; 7 nucleotides agree with TRBD1. CDR1 and CDR2 from the germline V gene are LNHDA and SQIVND (reference sequence). After removal of 5 bases from V and 1 base from J, the junction contained 5 bases not matched to a gene. This CDR3 spans 14 amino acids. This chain's CDR3 is CASSPMGQSYEQYF. As DNA, the CDR3 is TGTGCCAGTAGTCCAATGGGACAGTCCTACGAGCAGTACTTC. Supplemented by reference TRBV19 and TRBJ2-7, the full variable domain reads DGGITQSPKYLFRKEGQNVTLSCEQNLNHDAMYWYRQDPGQGLRLIYYSQIVNDFQKGDIAEGYSVSREKKESFPLTVTSAQKNPTAFYLCASSPMGQSYEQYFGPGTRLTVT.

This clone was recorded a few times. V usage is TRBV2 and J usage is TRBJ2-1; possibly TRBD2 for D (6 bases). Trimming shortened V by 0 bases and J by 8 bases, and 11 bases separated the two germline ends. The CDR3 spans 14 residues. CDR1 is SNHLY and CDR2 is FYNNEI in the germline V gene. The DNA for the CDR3 is TGTGCCAGCAGTGAAGCGCGATGGGACTATGAGCAGTTCTTC. The encoded protein is CASSEARWDYEQFF.

This clone has more than one count but fewer than ten. V and J are TRBV9 and TRBJ1-1, with 7 bases that match TRBD1. This CDR3 is built from 15 residues. The germline gives CDR1 SGDLS, CDR2 YYNGEE. V trimming: 3 bases; J trimming: 1 base; junction bases outside the gene matches: 6. The CDR3 DNA reads TGTGCCAGCAGCGAGACAGGGCGTAGGAACACTGAAGCTTTCTTT. It codes for CASSETGRRNTEAFF.

V and J are TRBV29-1 and TRBJ2-7, with D maybe TRBD2 (6 bases). The germline V gene has CDR1 SQVTM and CDR2 ANQGSEA. The CDR3 contains 12 residues. The V gene lost 0 bases and the J gene lost 9 bases, with 12 bases spanning the gap. CDR3 amino acids: CSVEELRDGQYF. The CDR3, as DNA: TGCAGCGTTGAAGAGTTGCGGGACGGGCAGTACTTC.

The chain links TRBV27 to TRBJ2-5; D uncertain. V lost 4 bases and J lost 2, with 11 bases in between. Germline values: CDR1 MNHEY, CDR2 SMNVEV (reference sequence). CDR3 length: 14 residues. The CDR3 is CASSSRASQETQYF. Here the CDR3 DNA reads TGTGCCAGCAGTTCTCGGGCCTCACAAGAGACCCAGTACTTC.